This entry lists 8 T cell receptor beta chains sequenced from one sample in a study of blood T cells in healthy people across ages. The use of a sample-barcoded 5' primer and a J-beta primer mix characterized a second PCR of about 6 to 12 cycles. A single record per CDR3 protein comes from TCRdb applying MiXCR to the 5' RACE reads. Among 270,000 or so distinct CDR3 sequences listed, around 27% were seen once. Input material: blood. Receptors originate from a woman aged 70 to 79 in good health.

The chain is built from TRBV4-2 and TRBJ2-3; D is perhaps TRBD1 (5 bases). Judging by the DNA end, TRBJ1-5 fits better; the J call may be wrong. Germline V gives CDR1 LGHNA, CDR2 YNFKEQ. The CDR3 covers 16 residues. CDR3: CASSQDAGGTADTQHF. The DNA of the CDR3 is TGTGCCAGCAGCCAAGATGCCGGCGGGACCGCAGATACGCAGCATTTT.

This clonotype was seen repeatedly, ten times or more. The CDR3 loop is CASSFGQGLPYEQYF. The CDR3 region has the DNA TGTGCCAGCAGTTTCGGGCAGGGGCTCCCCTACGAGCAGTACTTC. This chain joins TRBV28 and TRBJ2-7, with D tentatively TRBD1 (6 bases). The germline V and J ends were trimmed by 3 bases and 2 bases, with 14 bases remaining between them. This CDR3 has 15 residues. The germline gives CDR1 MDHEN, CDR2 SYDVKM.

This clonotype was observed a few times. The chain uses TRBV4-2 and TRBJ1-1; D unclear. V lost 0 bases and J 4 bases, leaving 9 bases between the germline ends. Germline values: CDR1 LGHNA, CDR2 YNFKEQ. CDR3 size: 14 residues. CDR3 amino acids: CASSQDPVVTEAFF. The CDR3 region has the DNA TGTGCCAGCAGCCAAGATCCAGTAGTCACTGAAGCTTTCTTT.

This chain uses TRBV28 with TRBJ1-2, with unresolved D. V lost 7 bases and J 4 bases, leaving 16 bases between the germline ends. The CDR3 spans 14 residues. CDR1 is MDHEN and CDR2 is SYDVKM in the germline V gene. CDR3 nucleotides: TGTGCCAGCAACACTCAAGGACTGGCCTATGGCTACACCTTC. The encoded protein is CASNTQGLAYGYTF.

This clonotype was observed at least ten times. J is TRBJ2-1 and V is TRBV5-1; D is uncertain. The V and J ends lost 1 base and 7 bases respectively, with 21 bases between them. The CDR3 length is 17 residues. Germline loops: CDR1 SGHRS, CDR2 YFSETQ. The CDR3 here is CASSLFAPGGLQNEQFF. The CDR3, as DNA: TGCGCCAGCAGCTTGTTCGCCCCGGGCGGATTACAAAATGAGCAGTTCTTC.

The gene calls are TRBV7-9 and TRBJ2-5; TRBD1 or TRBD2 may be the D gene (5 bases each). The DNA matches TRBJ2-1 better at its end, which makes the J call doubtful. CDR3 length: 16 amino acids. Germline V CDR1 and CDR2: SEHNR, FQNEAQ (reference sequence). The CDR3 protein is CASRGPGMQKGNEQFF. The CDR3 bases are TGTGCCAGCAGGGGACCTGGGATGCAAAAGGGGAATGAGCAGTTCTTC.

A word on this clonotype: The junction and the germline gene differ at one end; a read error may be behind it. V is TRBV11-2 and J is TRBJ2-5; D possibly uses TRBD1 or TRBD2 (5 bases each). Germline CDR1 and CDR2: SGHAT and FQNNGV. There are 13 residues in the CDR3. The CDR3 DNA sequence: TGTGCCAGCAGCAATGATAACAGGACTCCCCTTTTCTTC. Residues: CASSNDNRTPLFF. The full variable domain, in which reference TRBV11-2 and TRBJ2-5 provide the parts outside the CDR3, is EAGVAQSPRYKIIEKRQSVAFWCNPISGHATLYWYQQILGQGPKLLIQFQNNGVVDDSQLPKDRFSAERLKGVDSTLKIQPAKLEDSAVYLCASSNDNRTPLFFGPGTRLLVL.

This clonotype was found many times. The CDR3 bases are TGCGCCAGCAGCGGTAGCGGGAGTCGGTACAATGAGCAGTTCTTC. Protein sequence: CASSGSGSRYNEQFF. V gene TRBV4-1 combines with J gene TRBJ2-1; 9 bases are shared with TRBD2. The junction had 6 bases not matched to a gene; V was cut back by 5 bases and J by 4 bases. Looked up from germline, CDR1 is MGHRA and CDR2 is YSYEKL. CDR3 length: 15 amino acids.